Shown below are 3 T cell receptor beta chains from a single sample sequenced in a study of cytomegalovirus exposure and HLA in healthy donors. It was with 60 Vbeta and 13 Jbeta primers that the PCR ran. Using immunoSEQ multiplex PCR, the repertoire was profiled, and TCRdb retains in-frame clones only, with some absent. This table holds 250,000 to 350,000 clones, about 80% found once. Sequenced input: PBMCs. Source of these receptors: a girl aged 2 to 10 in good health and CMV-seronegative.

Comments on this clone: Other DNA sequences in this sample translate to the same CDR3. The chain combines TRBV29-1 with TRBJ2-1; 7 nucleotides line up with TRBD2. Looked up from germline, CDR1 is SQVTM and CDR2 is ANQGSEA. V gave up 3 bases and J gave up 1 base; unmatched junction bases: 0. This CDR3 is 13 amino acids long. This CDR3 reads CSVDGGSYNEQFF. DNA of the CDR3: TGCAGCGTTGACGGGGGGTCCTACAATGAGCAGTTCTTC.

The CDR3 DNA reads TGTGCCGGAACAGGGACCCTACCTAATTCACCCCTCCACTTT. It yields the protein CAGTGTLPNSPLHF. This chain links TRBV2 with TRBJ1-6, with D possibly matching TRBD1 (6 bases). The CDR3 spans 14 residues. Between the trimmed V and J ends, which lost 11 bases and 6 bases, there was a span of 17 bases. In germline, CDR1 is SNHLY, CDR2 FYNNEI.

The J gene is TRBJ1-2, the V gene TRBV6-5; 7 bases agree with TRBD1. V was pared by 6 bases and J by 4 bases, with 8 bases of the junction left unmatched. CDR3 length: 14 amino acids. CDR1 is MNHEY and CDR2 is SVGAGI in the germline V gene. CDR3 amino acids: CASSTQGVGYGYTF. DNA of the CDR3: TGTGCCAGCAGCACGCAGGGGGTCGGCTATGGCTACACCTTC.